The clone carrying this T cell receptor (beta chain) is a singleton in its sample. The CDR3 runs to 16 residues. The trim removed 1 base at V and 3 bases at J, leaving 1 base unmatched. The germline CDR1 and CDR2 sequences are MNHEY and SMNVEV (reference sequence). Amplification started from genomic DNA. A primer set of 30 forward and 13 reverse primers amplified the CDR3. In TCRdb, the multiplex PCR reads were re-called with MiXCR into one record per CDR3 protein. The sample consists of about 290,000 distinct CDR3 sequences, approximately 45% of them appearing once. These data belong to a study of type 1 and type 2 diabetes patients.

The J gene is TRBJ1-6, the V gene TRBV27; 9 positions agree with TRBD1. The specimen was peripheral blood mononuclear cells (PBMCs). This clonotype was sampled from a man between 18 and 35 years old with type 2 diabetes. This chain's CDR3 is CASSLWDRDYNSPLHF. CDR3 DNA sequence: TGTGCCAGCAGTTTATGGGACAGGGACTATAATTCACCCCTCCACTTT.